The 19 T cell receptor beta chains below all came from one sample that was sequenced in a study of T-cell reconstitution after alpha-beta-depleted transplantation in children. Unique molecular identifiers were used to barcode this TCRbeta library. A single record per CDR3 protein comes from TCRdb applying MiXCR to the PCR reads. The profile shows around 490,000 distinct CDR3 sequences, 10% to 12% of them singletons. The sample was PBMCs, mostly from graft donor cells, taken 180 days after TCRalphabeta/CD19-depleted stem cell transplant. The receptors here all came from a female patient aged 2 to 10 who had a stem cell transplant for aplastic anemia, so the T cells may come from the graft donor.

This clonotype has only one observation. The chain links TRBV5-1 to TRBJ2-3; D remains unclear. The CDR3 is 13 residues long. V was pared by 1 base and J by 11 bases, with 14 bases between. Germline-derived CDR1 and CDR2 are SGHRS and YFSETQ. This chain's CDR3 is CASSLIATAGQYF. The CDR3 nucleotides read TGCGCCAGCAGCTTGATCGCAACCGCTGGGCAGTATTTT.

The sample holds a few counts of this clonotype. This chain joins TRBV4-1 and TRBJ1-1; 10 positions agree with TRBD1. CDR3 length equals 17 residues. Germline V CDR1 and CDR2: MGHRA, YSYEKL. V lost 1 base, J lost 5 bases, and 10 bases stayed unmatched. CDR3 sequence (DNA): TGCGCCAGCAGCCAAGTGGGGACAGGGGCGCGGAGAACTGAAGCTTTCTTT. Protein: CASSQVGTGARRTEAFF.

V gene TRBV20-1 combines with J gene TRBJ2-2; the D gene is possibly TRBD2 (6 bases). The V end was cut by 2 bases, the J end by 4 bases, with 29 bases between. The CDR3 is made up of 20 amino acids. Per the germline V gene, CDR1 is DFQATT and CDR2 is SNEGSKA (reference sequence). In DNA, the CDR3 is TGCAGTGCTAGAACCTTTTACAAGCAAGGTAATAGCGGTTCCACCGGGGAGCTGTTTTTT. It specifies CSARTFYKQGNSGSTGELFF.

This clonotype has more than one count but fewer than ten. This chain joins TRBV20-1 and TRBJ2-7; 9 bases are a match to TRBD2. The CDR3 consists of 15 residues. CDR1 and CDR2 from the germline V gene are DFQATT and SNEGSKA (reference sequence). Here the CDR3 DNA reads TGCAGCCGTATAATCTTAGCGGGAGCGTCGTACGAGCAGTACGTC. Residues: CSRIILAGASYEQYV.

This chain uses TRBV12-3 or TRBV12-4 with TRBJ1-2; 10 bases match TRBD1. V shed 1 base, J shed 6 bases, and the junction held 5 bases outside the gene matches. The CDR3 contains 15 residues. This CDR3 reads CASSLVGQGRNGYTF. The CDR3 DNA is TGTGCCAGCAGTTTAGTGGGACAGGGGCGAAATGGCTACACCTTC.

This clonotype was counted a few times. J is TRBJ2-6 and V is TRBV7-2, with a tentative D call TRBD2 (5 bases). Trimming left V 5 bases short and J 4 bases short, with 18 bases between. CDR3 size: 17 residues. The germline V gene encodes CDR1 SGHTA and CDR2 FQGNSA. CDR3 sequence: CASSLQRRWNGANVLTF. CDR3 DNA: TGTGCCAGCAGCCTACAGCGGAGGTGGAACGGGGCCAACGTCCTGACTTTC.

In this sample, this clonotype turned up a few times. This chain connects TRBV3-1 to TRBJ2-1; 9 bases fit TRBD2. The CDR3 is 17 amino acids. CDR1 and CDR2 from the germline V gene are LGHDT and YNNKEL (reference sequence). V lost 0 bases, J lost 8 bases, and 11 bases stayed unmatched. CDR3 sequence: CASSQEVLAGSIHEQFF. CDR3 coding DNA: TGTGCCAGCAGCCAAGAAGTTCTAGCGGGATCTATCCATGAGCAGTTCTTC.

V gene TRBV5-6 combines with J gene TRBJ2-7, with D possibly being TRBD2 (5 bases). Germline V gives CDR1 SGHDT, CDR2 YYEEEE. V lost 4 bases, J lost 5 bases, and 16 bases lay in between. The CDR3 extends over 14 amino acids. CDR3 DNA: TGTGCCAGCAGCCGTCCCGTACTGAGGGACGAGCAGTACTTC. Its translation is CASSRPVLRDEQYF.

The genes are TRBV5-1 and TRBJ2-2, with a weak D call TRBD2 (6 bases). Trimming removed 1 base at V and 2 bases at J, with 9 bases between. CDR1 is SGHRS, CDR2 YFSETQ, per germline. This CDR3 has 15 amino acids. The CDR3 coding sequence is TGCGCCAGCAGCTTGACCGGGAGAAACACCGGGGAGCTGTTTTTT. Protein product: CASSLTGRNTGELFF.

The V and J genes are TRBV5-5 and TRBJ2-3; D perhaps matches TRBD2 (5 bases). Germline V gene sequence: CDR1 SGHKS, CDR2 YYEKEE (reference sequence). V gave up 0 bases and J gave up 3 bases, with 14 bases separating them. The CDR3 length is 16 residues. CDR3 amino acids: CASSLEGGRVTDTQYF. CDR3 sequence (DNA): TGTGCCAGCAGCTTGGAAGGCGGGCGGGTGACAGATACGCAGTATTTT.

The gene calls are TRBV12-3 or TRBV12-4 and TRBJ1-2; 7 bases fit TRBD1. The CDR3 spans 16 residues. V was pared by 5 bases and J by 5 bases, with 14 bases of the junction left unmatched. CDR3 loop: CASSQDRPRPLYGYTF. CDR3 coding DNA: TGTGCCAGCAGTCAGGACAGGCCGAGACCCCTTTATGGCTACACCTTC.

This clonotype has just a few counts. J is TRBJ2-6 and V is TRBV12-3 or TRBV12-4; D is ambiguous. The CDR3 sequence is 15 residues long. Trimming removed 8 bases from V and 1 base from J, with 12 bases in between. Here the CDR3 reads CASSKSGSGANVLTF. DNA of the CDR3: TGTGCCAGCTCAAAATCCGGGTCTGGGGCCAACGTCCTGACTTTC.

This clonotype was found a few times. The rearrangement uses TRBV20-1 and TRBJ2-7; D not resolved. V gave up 6 bases and J gave up 4 bases, with 16 bases separating them. Germline V lookup: CDR1 DFQATT, CDR2 SNEGSKA (reference sequence). This CDR3 comprises 13 residues. CDR3 sequence reads: CSALTAPRYEQYF. CDR3 nucleotides: TGCAGTGCGCTTACAGCCCCAAGGTACGAGCAGTACTTC.

Turning to this clonotype: At one of its ends the junction is not consistent with the germline gene, which may arise from a read error. J is TRBJ2-1 and V is TRBV11-2; 10 bases are shared with TRBD2. CDR1 and CDR2 from the germline V gene are SGHAT and FQNNGV. The CDR3 runs to 18 residues. CDR3 bases: TGTGCCAGCTCCCAACCGGGGAGCGGGAGGGCCAACTACCATGAGCAGTTCTTC. Its translation is CASSQPGSGRANYHEQFF.

There are many counts of this clonotype. This rearrangement joins TRBV3-1 to TRBJ2-5, with 10 bases matching TRBD2. The V gene end was trimmed by 0 bases and the J gene end by 5 bases; junction bases not matched to a gene: 9. The CDR3 has 17 residues. The germline CDR1 and CDR2 sequences are LGHDT and YNNKEL (reference sequence). The CDR3 nucleotides are TGTGCCAGCAGCCAAGACAGGCGGGGACTAGCGATGGAGACCCAGTACTTC. Protein sequence: CASSQDRRGLAMETQYF.

The gene calls are TRBV5-1 and TRBJ1-6, with 9 positions matching TRBD1. The CDR3 runs 15 residues. Germline CDR1 SGHRS, CDR2 YFSETQ. V dropped 0 bases and J dropped 7; count of bases not matched to a gene: 2. Written as DNA, the CDR3 is TGCGCCAGCAGCTTGGACGGACAGGGGAATTCACCCCTCCACTTT. This translates into CASSLDGQGNSPLHF.

J is TRBJ2-5 and V is TRBV5-1; the D gene is possibly TRBD2 (6 bases). Germline V gene sequence: CDR1 SGHRS, CDR2 YFSETQ. Trimming pared 6 bases from V and 3 bases from J, leaving 15 bases between. The CDR3 extends over 14 amino acids. The CDR3 nucleotides read TGCGCCAGCACGGCTGGGGGGAGCGAAGAGACCCAGTACTTC. It codes for CASTAGGSEETQYF.

This clonotype was recorded a few times. V usage is TRBV28 and J usage is TRBJ2-7; 9 bases are a match to TRBD2. The CDR3 is made up of 14 amino acids. In germline, CDR1 is MDHEN, CDR2 SYDVKM. V gave up 6 bases and J gave up 2 bases; unmatched junction bases: 5. CDR3 sequence reads: CASRLLAGPYEQYF. For the CDR3, the DNA is TGTGCCAGCAGGTTACTAGCGGGTCCCTACGAGCAGTACTTC.

This clonotype was seen only a few times. J is TRBJ1-3 and V is TRBV12-3 or TRBV12-4; 7 nucleotides match TRBD1. After removal of 4 bases from V and 0 bases from J, the junction contained 3 bases not matched to a gene. The CDR3 spans 15 residues. CDR3 coding DNA: TGTGCCAGCAGTTCACAGGGGTTCTCTGGAAACACCATATATTTT. It codes for CASSSQGFSGNTIYF.